Listed here are 21 T cell receptor beta chains from one sample, sequenced in a study of T-cell memory formation after mild COVID-19. MiXCR was run by TCRdb on the 5' RACE reads, yielding one entry per CDR3 protein. Of roughly 380,000 distinct CDR3 sequences in the sample, around 28% were seen once. The sample consisted of PBMCs or a T cell subset sorted from them (not recorded which). All receptors come from an adult woman who had mild COVID-19 (a few samples of this study predate the infection). Cell type and time point are not known.

This clonotype was observed a handful of times. This chain connects TRBV7-6 to TRBJ2-2; D is uncertain. The CDR3 has 13 amino acids. Germline-derived CDR1 and CDR2 are SGHVS and FNYEAQ. V dropped 5 bases and J dropped 4 bases, with 8 bases sitting between them. CDR3 region: CASSPAATGELFF. In DNA form, the CDR3 reads TGTGCCAGCAGCCCCGCGGCCACCGGGGAGCTGTTTTTT.

V usage is TRBV24-1 and J usage is TRBJ2-3; 9 bases match TRBD1. V lost 3 bases to trimming and J lost 1 base; unmatched junction nucleotides: 4. Germline assignment: CDR1 KGHDR and CDR2 SFDVKD. The CDR3 covers 16 residues. This CDR3 is CATSDQDRGRTDTQYF. The DNA for the CDR3 is TGTGCCACCAGTGATCAGGACAGGGGACGCACAGATACGCAGTATTTT.

The gene calls are TRBV12-3 or TRBV12-4 and TRBJ1-5, with no clear D. This CDR3 has 13 residues. Trimming left V 3 bases short and J 7 bases short, with 10 bases between. CDR3: CASSFAGPQPQHF. The CDR3 DNA reads TGTGCCAGCAGTTTCGCCGGGCCCCAGCCCCAGCATTTT.

This clonotype was counted between two and nine times. The V gene is TRBV5-5, the J gene TRBJ2-7; tentative D call: TRBD2 (5 bases). The length of the CDR3 is 13 residues. The germline CDR1 and CDR2 sequences are SGHKS and YYEKEE (reference sequence). The germline V and J ends were trimmed by 0 bases and 7 bases, with 11 bases remaining between them. CDR3: CASSLGASGEQYF. DNA for the CDR3: TGTGCCAGCAGCTTGGGGGCTTCGGGGGAGCAGTACTTC.

This clonotype has only a few counts. V usage is TRBV5-1 and J usage is TRBJ2-3; D remains ambiguous. CDR3 length: 14 amino acids. Trimming removed 0 bases at V and 4 bases at J, with 9 bases between. Germline assignment: CDR1 SGHRS and CDR2 YFSETQ. DNA for the CDR3: TGCGCCAGCAGCTTGGCCAGCCGCCCAGATACGCAGTATTTT. Translated, it gives CASSLASRPDTQYF.

The CDR3 sequence is CASSKCAGKILYEQYF. CDR3 nucleotide sequence: TGTGCCAGCAGCAAATGCGCAGGCAAGATCTTGTACGAGCAGTACTTC. This sequence joins TRBV21-1 and TRBJ2-7. TRBV21-1 is a listed pseudogene. CDR3 length equals 16 residues.

V is TRBV11-2 and J is TRBJ2-1; D might be TRBD1 (5 bases). This CDR3 contains 11 residues. Germline CDR1 reads SGHAT; CDR2 reads FQNNGV. Trimming shortened V by 5 bases and J by 10 bases, and 9 bases separated the two germline ends. The CDR3 DNA reads as TGTGCCAGCAGCGGGGCTGAGGAGCAGTTCTTC. Its protein is CASSGAEEQFF.

This clonotype was picked up a small number of times. The chain couples TRBV20-1 to TRBJ2-5; the D gene could be TRBD1 or TRBD2 (5 bases each). Trimming shortened V by 0 bases and J by 4 bases, and 15 bases separated the two germline ends. Germline loops: CDR1 DFQATT, CDR2 SNEGSKA (reference sequence). The CDR3 runs 15 residues. CDR3 protein: CSARDLLGGGETQYF. The CDR3 nucleotides are TGCAGTGCTAGAGATTTGTTGGGTGGGGGAGAGACCCAGTACTTC.

This chain joins TRBV2 and TRBJ1-2; 7 positions agree with TRBD1. CDR1 is SNHLY, CDR2 FYNNEI, per germline. The CDR3 has 14 residues. Unmatched junction bases numbered 8, after V lost 6 bases and J lost 4 bases. The CDR3 here is CASRGDSESYGYTF. CDR3 sequence (DNA): TGTGCCAGCAGAGGGGACAGCGAATCCTATGGCTACACCTTC.

About this clonotype: The junction differs from germline at one of its ends, possibly a read error. The chain couples TRBV11-2 to TRBJ1-5; D is possibly TRBD1 (5 bases). CDR1 and CDR2 (germline): SGHAT, FQNNGV. CDR3 size: 13 residues. The CDR3 coding sequence is TGTGCCAGTAGCTTAGAACGGGGGCAGCCCCAGCATTTT. This sequence encodes CASSLERGQPQHF.

The chain carries TRBV6-5 and TRBJ1-1, with D uncertain. The CDR3 runs to 15 residues. Germline CDR1 is MNHEY and CDR2 is SVGAGI. The V end lost 0 bases, the J end lost 3 bases, and 11 bases lay between the germline ends. The CDR3 here is CASSYSRRTYTEAFF. The CDR3 DNA is TGTGCCAGCAGTTACTCGAGGAGGACTTACACTGAAGCTTTCTTT.

The V gene is TRBV10-3, the J gene TRBJ2-7; D is unclear. This CDR3 has 14 residues. V lost 6 bases to trimming and J lost 4 bases, with 16 bases between them. Germline-derived CDR1 and CDR2 are ENHRY and SYGVKD. CDR3 in DNA: TGTGCCATCAGGGCCAGCAGTTCAAGTTACGAGCAGTACTTC. It encodes CAIRASSSSYEQYF.

J is TRBJ2-5 and V is TRBV9; D uncertain. CDR3 length: 14 residues. V lost 1 base to trimming and J lost 1 base, with 8 bases between them. Germline CDR1 reads SGDLS; CDR2 reads YYNGEE. The CDR3 is CASSVWPGQETQYF. The CDR3 DNA reads as TGTGCCAGCAGCGTATGGCCAGGCCAAGAGACCCAGTACTTC.

This chain links TRBV20-1 with TRBJ2-2; 9 bases agree with TRBD1. Germline values: CDR1 DFQATT, CDR2 SNEGSKA (reference sequence). The CDR3 length is 15 residues. Trimming removed 1 base from V and 6 bases from J; junction bases left unmatched: 6. The CDR3 DNA follows: TGCAGTGCTAGAGTCAAGGGACAGGGTTCCGGGGAGCTGTTTTTT. This translates into CSARVKGQGSGELFF.

This clonotype occurred a few times. The chain joins TRBV4-2 to TRBJ2-3, with 8 bases matching TRBD2. After removal of 2 bases from V and 5 bases from J, the junction contained 6 bases not matched to a gene. The CDR3 runs to 15 residues. In germline, CDR1 is LGHNA, CDR2 YNFKEQ. CDR3 in amino acids: CASSQSGGSRDTQYF. In DNA, the CDR3 is TGTGCCAGCAGCCAAAGCGGGGGAAGTAGAGATACGCAGTATTTT.

This clonotype has more than one count but fewer than ten. CDR3 DNA sequence: TGTGCCACCAGCCGAGGAGGAGATACGCAGTATTTT. Amino acid sequence: CATSRGGDTQYF. The chain links TRBV24-1 to TRBJ2-3; D may be TRBD2 (5 bases). The CDR3 extends over 12 amino acids. Trimming pared 7 bases from V and 5 bases from J, leaving 9 bases between. CDR1 and CDR2 from the germline V gene are KGHDR and SFDVKD.

The rearrangement links TRBV29-1 to TRBJ1-1; D gene ambiguous. The CDR3 length is 13 residues. Germline CDR1 reads SQVTM; CDR2 reads ANQGSEA. Trimming took off 2 bases at V and 7 bases at J, with 14 bases between the two ends. The CDR3 DNA follows: TGCAGCGTTGAAAATCCTTACCTCGGTGAAGCTTTCTTT. Its translation is CSVENPYLGEAFF.

This chain uses TRBV7-3 with TRBJ1-2, with D possibly matching TRBD1 (5 bases). The CDR3 is made up of 14 amino acids. The V end was cut by 0 bases, the J end by 8 bases, with 13 bases between. Germline CDR1 and CDR2: SGHTA and FQGTGA. DNA of the CDR3: TGTGCCAGCAGCTTAACCCCAGGGTCTAGCGGCTACACCTTC. It yields the protein CASSLTPGSSGYTF. Variable domain in full (rest from reference TRBV7-3 and TRBJ1-2): GAGVSQTPSNKVTEKGKYVELRCDPISGHTALYWYRQSLGQGPEFLIYFQGTGAADDSGLPNDRFFAVRPEGSVSTLKIQRTERGDSAVYLCASSLTPGSSGYTFGSGTRLTVV.

This rearrangement joins TRBV6-5 to TRBJ2-2; D is perhaps TRBD1 or TRBD2 (6 bases each). V lost 7 bases to trimming and J lost 2 bases, with 11 bases between them. Germline V CDR1 and CDR2: MNHEY, SVGAGI. CDR3 length equals 14 residues. CDR3 sequence (DNA): TGTGCCAGCACGGAGGGGGGTAACACCGGGGAGCTGTTTTTT. This encodes CASTEGGNTGELFF.

The chain recombines TRBV27 with TRBJ2-2; 9 bases align to TRBD2. CDR3 length: 16 residues. V was clipped by 6 bases and J by 6 bases; unmatched bases: 11. Germline CDR1 and CDR2: MNHEY and SMNVEV (reference sequence). CDR3 DNA sequence: TGTGCCAGCAGCCCCGGACTAGCGAGGATCCCCGGGGAGCTGTTTTTT. Translating it yields CASSPGLARIPGELFF.

The chain recombines TRBV6-5 with TRBJ2-3; 13 nucleotides agree with TRBD2. The CDR3 sequence is 15 residues long. The germline gives CDR1 MNHEY, CDR2 SVGAGI. J lost 6 bases, V lost 6 bases, and 6 bases had no gene match. CDR3 residues: CASRDGTSGKDTQYF. As DNA, the CDR3 is TGTGCCAGCAGGGACGGGACTAGCGGGAAGGATACGCAGTATTTT.